The entry below describes one T cell receptor beta chain. The antigen is unknown. Trimming cost V 0 bases and J 7 bases, with 13 bases left between them. This CDR3 comprises 13 residues. CDR1 GTSNPN and CDR2 SVGIG come from the germline V gene (reference sequence). Sequenced by immunoSEQ multiplex PCR; TCRdb stores in-frame clones only, minus some. The top ten hold 4.2% of the sample, which has 30,000 to 35,000 clones, approximately 91% seen once. The data were taken from a study of T cells in localized non-small cell lung cancer. Study-wide findings and caveats: There were a median around 60 of the top 100 tumor clones appearing in adjacent lung. Patients showing higher blood T cell density tended to see longer overall survival. Clonality of T cells reached its maximum in uninvolved adjacent lung, surpassing tumor.

V is TRBV30 and J is TRBJ2-7; the D is unclear. Sample: peripheral blood, taken before any cancer treatment. This receptor was obtained from a woman between 40 and 69 years old with stage I lung adenocarcinoma. The chain's CDR3 is CAWSVTVSWEQYF. CDR3 DNA sequence: TGTGCCTGGAGTGTAACGGTTAGTTGGGAGCAGTACTTC.